These 30 T cell receptor beta chains originate from one sample sequenced in a study of T cells in Graves' hyperthyroidism and ophthalmopathy (dated by TCRdb to 2018 to 2020). Library creation used multiplex PCR. TCRdb names Illumina HiSeq 2000 as the instrument used. Amplification of TCR beta CDR3 regions was carried out from RNA transcripts. For the first round of RT-PCR on the TCR CDR3, the HTBI primer set was used together with the Qiagen OneStep RT-PCR kit. TCRdb reworked the public reads: Q25 trimming with fastp, MiXCR clone assembly, productive beta chains retained. For every CDR3 protein sequence, its rows merge into one entry that carries the most common genes and DNA. The sample table shows around 700,000 distinct CDR3 sequences, and 35% are seen once. Jointly, the top ten make up more than 25% of the sample. The sequenced sample consisted of blood. These receptors all come from a woman aged 40-49 years with Graves' hyperthyroidism.

This clonotype has at least ten counts. J is TRBJ1-2 and V is TRBV5-5, with TRBD1 as a possible D gene (5 bases). The CDR3 covers 13 residues. Germline CDR1 is SGHKS and CDR2 is YYEKEE (reference sequence). The ends were cut back, 2 bases at V and 5 bases at J, with 10 bases in the middle. The CDR3 DNA follows: TGTGCCAGCAGCTTTGGTCGACAGTATGGCTACACCTTC. Its translation is CASSFGRQYGYTF.

This chain joins TRBV2 and TRBJ1-4; 8 nucleotides align to TRBD1. Germline assignment: CDR1 SNHLY and CDR2 FYNNEI. The CDR3 has 15 amino acids. Trimming cost V 5 bases and J 8 bases; bases outside gene matches: 10. This chain's CDR3 is CASSYNRGGYEKLFF. The DNA of the CDR3 is TGTGCCAGCAGTTACAACAGGGGGGGCTACGAAAAACTGTTTTTT.

This clonotype was counted ten times or more. The rearrangement joins TRBV28 to TRBJ1-5; TRBD1 matches at 8 bases. Trimming took 3 bases from V and 5 from J; bases not matched to a gene: 3. The germline V gene has CDR1 MDHEN and CDR2 SYDVKM. This CDR3 region has 14 residues. The CDR3 reads CASSFGQGDQPQHF. DNA of the CDR3: TGTGCCAGCAGTTTCGGACAGGGCGATCAGCCCCAGCATTTT.

The V call is TRBV20-1, the J call TRBJ1-1; tentative D call: TRBD1 (5 bases). The CDR3 length is 17 residues. The V end was cut by 3 bases, the J end by 0 bases, with 20 bases between. Looked up from germline, CDR1 is DFQATT and CDR2 is SNEGSKA (reference sequence). The CDR3 DNA reads as TGCAGTGCTAGTAAGGGACGGTTCGGACGGATGAACACTGAAGCTTTCTTT. As protein: CSASKGRFGRMNTEAFF.

Concerning this clonotype itself: Mismatch with germline at one junction end may stem from a read error. The V call is TRBV24-1, the J call TRBJ2-2; D is unresolved. CDR3 length equals 15 residues. From germline, CDR1 is KGHDR and CDR2 SFDVKD. The CDR3 nucleotides read TGTGCCAGCAGTTTAGGCGCCGCGAACACCGGGGAGCTGTTTTTT. Translation: CASSLGAANTGELFF.

The chain's CDR3 is CASSNLSGGGSNQPQHF. The CDR3 DNA reads as TGTGCCAGTAGTAATCTATCAGGGGGAGGAAGCAATCAGCCCCAGCATTTT. V is TRBV19 and J is TRBJ1-5; the match to TRBD1 covers 7 bases. Trimming removed 4 bases from V and 1 base from J; junction bases left unmatched: 10. The CDR3 loop spans 17 amino acids. Germline CDR1 is LNHDA and CDR2 is SQIVND (reference sequence).

The chain uses TRBV5-1 and TRBJ1-4, with TRBD1 identical over 9 bases. Unmatched junction bases numbered 11, after V lost 4 bases and J lost 7 bases. Germline loops: CDR1 SGHRS, CDR2 YFSETQ. The CDR3 runs to 16 residues. CDR3 amino acids: CASSQASGTGSEKLFF. In nucleotides, the CDR3 is TGCGCCAGCAGCCAGGCTAGCGGGACAGGGAGTGAAAAACTGTTTTTT.

CDR3 loop: CASSSVRGSGANVLTF. The CDR3 region has the DNA TGTGCCAGCAGCTCCGTCAGGGGCTCTGGGGCCAACGTCCTGACTTTC. The rearrangement uses TRBV6-5 and TRBJ2-6, with D tentatively TRBD1 (6 bases). Germline CDR1 and CDR2: MNHEY and SVGAGI. Trimming stripped 6 bases from V and 0 bases from J, with 12 bases between. The CDR3 length is 16 residues.

The J gene is TRBJ1-1, the V gene TRBV30; D is unclear. The CDR3 covers 12 residues. Trimming took off 3 bases at V and 0 bases at J, with 5 bases between the two ends. Germline V gene sequence: CDR1 GTSNPN, CDR2 SVGIG (reference sequence). CDR3 in DNA: TGTGCCTGGAGCGGGCTGAACACTGAAGCTTTCTTT. Translation: CAWSGLNTEAFF.

This clonotype was seen a handful of times. The chain recombines TRBV20-1 with TRBJ1-5; D ambiguous. The germline CDR1 and CDR2 sequences are DFQATT and SNEGSKA (reference sequence). The CDR3 is 13 amino acids. The V and J ends lost 6 bases and 3 bases respectively, with 12 bases between them. Here the CDR3 DNA reads TGCAGTGCGACTGACTTTTCCAATCAGCCCCAGCATTTT. This encodes CSATDFSNQPQHF.

Only a few counts were recorded for this clonotype. The J gene is TRBJ1-2, the V gene TRBV6-1, with 12 bases fitting TRBD1. Trimming took 8 bases from V and 7 from J; bases not matched to a gene: 8. The CDR3 runs 14 residues. CDR1 is MNHNS and CDR2 is SASEGT in the germline V gene. CDR3 residues: CASLPGQGAGGYTF. The CDR3 region has the DNA TGTGCCAGCCTTCCGGGACAGGGGGCCGGTGGCTACACCTTC.

This chain links TRBV7-2 with TRBJ2-5; D possibly uses TRBD1 or TRBD2 (5 bases each). The germline V gene encodes CDR1 SGHTA and CDR2 FQGNSA. The CDR3 length is 12 residues. V was cut by 5 bases and J by 11 bases, with 15 bases left in between. CDR3 nucleotide sequence: TGTGCCAGCAGCCGCCGGCAAGGGACGCAGTACTTC. Translation: CASSRRQGTQYF.

This clonotype was counted once. The V gene is TRBV2, the J gene TRBJ2-2; 11 bases match TRBD1. The CDR3 runs 16 residues. V lost 7 bases to trimming and J lost 7 bases; unmatched junction nucleotides: 11. Germline CDR1 and CDR2: SNHLY and FYNNEI. Here the CDR3 DNA reads TGTGCCAGCACCGGCTTGGGACAGGGGGATGACGGGGAGCTGTTTTTT. Amino acid sequence: CASTGLGQGDDGELFF.

This clonotype was counted at least ten times. This sequence joins TRBV4-1 and TRBJ1-1; 9 bases agree with TRBD1. V was clipped by 4 bases and J by 2 bases; unmatched bases: 8. Germline loops: CDR1 MGHRA, CDR2 YSYEKL. The CDR3 loop spans 16 amino acids. CDR3 sequence (DNA): TGCGCCAGCAGCCCCCGGGACAGGGAGATTAACACTGAAGCTTTCTTT. Amino acids: CASSPRDREINTEAFF.

This clonotype was detected ten times or more. The chain recombines TRBV20-1 with TRBJ1-6; D unclear. CDR1 and CDR2 (germline): DFQATT, SNEGSKA (reference sequence). Deletions cut 5 bases from V and 8 bases from J, with 22 bases between. CDR3 length equals 16 residues. The CDR3 bases are TGCAGTGCTCCTTCCCTAGCCGGGGTTAGCGATTCACCCCTCCACTTT. Amino acid sequence: CSAPSLAGVSDSPLHF.

The chain has TRBV24-1 and TRBJ2-5; 10 bases are shared with TRBD2. After removal of 5 bases from V and 2 bases from J, the junction contained 7 bases not matched to a gene. Germline loops: CDR1 KGHDR, CDR2 SFDVKD. This CDR3 has 16 amino acids. CDR3 sequence (DNA): TGTGCCACCAGTGCTAGGCAGCGGGGGGGGCAAGAGACCCAGTACTTC. This sequence encodes CATSARQRGGQETQYF.

The chain uses TRBV6-5 and TRBJ1-2; D is possibly TRBD1 (5 bases). From germline, CDR1 is MNHEY and CDR2 SVGAGI. Trimming removed 7 bases at V and 4 bases at J, with 16 bases between. The CDR3 spans 14 residues. The CDR3 nucleotides are TGTGCCAGCATTCCCAAGGGGCAGATCTATGGCTACACCTTC. Encoded protein: CASIPKGQIYGYTF.

This clonotype was observed many times. The rearrangement uses TRBV29-1 and TRBJ1-1; perhaps TRBD1 as D (6 bases). The CDR3 loop spans 12 amino acids. Germline CDR1 and CDR2: SQVTM and ANQGSEA. The V and J ends lost 6 bases and 1 base respectively, with 9 bases between them. The CDR3 nucleotides read TGCAGCGTGCAACAGGGGAACACTGAAGCTTTCTTT. Translated, it gives CSVQQGNTEAFF.

This clonotype was found a few times. V gene TRBV20-1 combines with J gene TRBJ2-2; D gene ambiguous. Trimming cost V 5 bases and J 3 bases, with 19 bases left between them. CDR1 is DFQATT and CDR2 is SNEGSKA in the germline V gene (reference sequence). The CDR3 has 16 amino acids. The CDR3: CSAPRPQWLDTGELFF. The DNA of the CDR3 is TGCAGTGCTCCTCGGCCCCAGTGGCTGGACACCGGGGAGCTGTTTTTT.

In this sample, this clonotype turned up a few times. The chain has TRBV5-1 and TRBJ1-1; D uncertain. CDR1 SGHRS and CDR2 YFSETQ come from the germline V gene. The V end lost 0 bases, the J end lost 4 bases, and 13 bases lay between the germline ends. This CDR3 comprises 15 residues. This CDR3 reads CASSLGLGKGTEAFF. The CDR3 DNA sequence: TGCGCCAGCAGCTTGGGGCTGGGAAAGGGCACTGAAGCTTTCTTT.

With regard to this clonotype: A much larger clone differs by one base, so this may be a read error. The chain is built from TRBV20-1 and TRBJ1-5, with D perhaps matching TRBD1 (6 bases). The V gene lost 4 bases and the J gene lost 3 bases, with 13 bases spanning the gap. Germline V gives CDR1 DFQATT, CDR2 SNEGSKA (reference sequence). This CDR3 region has 14 residues. CDR3 protein: CSATPGAPNQPQHF. DNA of the CDR3: TGCAGTGCTACACCAGGGGCGCCCAATCAGCCCCAGCATTTT.

This clonotype has a handful of counts. The gene calls are TRBV6-5 and TRBJ1-5; no clear D. V was shortened by 8 bases and J by 2 bases, with 10 bases between the two germline ends. This CDR3 has 13 amino acids. CDR1 MNHEY and CDR2 SVGAGI come from the germline V gene. This chain's CDR3 is CASVRTGNQPQHF. CDR3 in DNA: TGTGCCAGCGTGCGAACGGGCAATCAGCCCCAGCATTTT.

Concerning this clonotype itself: The CDR3 does not end in the conserved phenylalanine or tryptophan, so this is likely a read error. The CDR3 region has the DNA TGTGCCAGCAGCTTAGTCAGGGAAAGGGGAGCTTTCTCT. Protein sequence: CASSLVRERGAFS. This chain links TRBV7-2 with TRBJ1-1, with a tentative D call TRBD1 (5 bases). Trimming removed 1 base from V and 10 bases from J, with 13 bases in between. Per the germline V gene, CDR1 is SGHTA and CDR2 is FQGNSA. This CDR3 comprises 13 residues.

This clonotype was counted only a few times. This chain's CDR3 is CASRSEGGGGNTIYF. In DNA, the CDR3 is TGTGCCAGTAGATCCGAAGGGGGGGGTGGAAACACCATATATTTT. J is TRBJ1-3 and V is TRBV19; the D gene is possibly TRBD1 (6 bases). Trimming cost V 6 bases and J 3 bases, with 15 bases left between them. Germline values: CDR1 LNHDA, CDR2 SQIVND (reference sequence). The CDR3 covers 15 residues.

Only one count was recorded for this clonotype. This chain links TRBV2 with TRBJ2-7, with D perhaps TRBD1 or TRBD2 (5 bases each). Trimming left V 5 bases short and J 0 bases short, with 14 bases between. The CDR3 runs to 15 residues. Germline V gene lookup returns CDR1 SNHLY and CDR2 FYNNEI. The CDR3 nucleotides are TGTGCCAGCAGTAGAGGGGTCGTTGACTCCTACGAGCAGTACTTC. Translating gives CASSRGVVDSYEQYF.

This clonotype was seen at least ten times. The chain joins TRBV12-3 or TRBV12-4 to TRBJ2-6; no reliable D call. The CDR3 is 18 residues long. V lost 1 base, J lost 0 bases, and 13 bases lay in between. The CDR3 region has the DNA TGTGCCAGCAGTTTAGTCGTCAGTGAGAGCTCTGGGGCCAACGTCCTGACTTTC. Protein product: CASSLVVSESSGANVLTF.

The sample holds many counts of this clonotype. The chain couples TRBV7-9 to TRBJ1-1; D remains unclear. CDR1 is SEHNR, CDR2 FQNEAQ, per germline (reference sequence). The V gene lost 7 bases and the J gene lost 2 bases, with 17 bases spanning the gap. The CDR3 has 15 amino acids. CDR3 sequence reads: CASISAGSINTEAFF. DNA for the CDR3: TGTGCCAGCATCTCCGCGGGGTCTATAAACACTGAAGCTTTCTTT.

Many counts were recorded for this clonotype. The rearrangement links TRBV19 to TRBJ1-6; D may be TRBD1 (5 bases). Germline V gives CDR1 LNHDA, CDR2 SQIVND (reference sequence). The CDR3 consists of 17 residues. The germline V and J ends were trimmed by 5 bases and 13 bases, with 27 bases remaining between them. The CDR3 loop reads CASSVAGFRGTHWPLHF. The CDR3 nucleotides are TGTGCCAGTAGTGTCGCCGGGTTTCGGGGGACCCATTGGCCCCTCCACTTT.

On this clonotype: One base away lies a much larger clone, so this may be a sequencing read error. The chain employs TRBV20-1 and TRBJ1-2; D possibly corresponds to TRBD1 (6 bases). Germline V gene lookup returns CDR1 DFQATT and CDR2 SNEGSKA (reference sequence). The CDR3 extends over 15 amino acids. The V end was cut by 5 bases, the J end by 7 bases, with 23 bases between. The CDR3 coding sequence is TGCAGTGCTCCCACATTCGACCCGGGGGCCTCTGGCTACACCTTC. Protein sequence: CSAPTFDPGASGYTF.

This chain uses TRBV29-1 with TRBJ2-7; no clear D gene. The J call may be mistaken, given a closer DNA end match to TRBJ2-1. CDR3 length: 13 residues. Germline loops: CDR1 SQVTM, CDR2 ANQGSEA. The CDR3 loop is CSVVHGPTYEQFF. CDR3 DNA sequence: TGCAGCGTTGTTCATGGGCCCACATATGAGCAGTTCTTC.